A single sample is the source of the 4 T cell receptor beta chains below, sequenced in a study of blood T cell repertoires in COVID-19. Libraries were prepared by immunoSEQ multiplex PCR; TCRdb keeps only in-frame clonotypes and omits some of them. Here the sample spans more than 350,000 clones, around 92% being singletons. The sequencing sample was made of peripheral blood. All receptors derive from a woman between 25 and 40 years old with COVID-19, enrolled during active disease.

J is TRBJ1-1 and V is TRBV7-2; D may be TRBD1 (6 bases). Germline CDR1 is SGHTA and CDR2 is FQGNSA. V lost 0 bases and J 2 bases, leaving 10 bases between the germline ends. This CDR3 is built from 15 residues. The DNA of the CDR3 is TGTGCCAGCAGCTTAGCAGGGGGAACTAACACTGAAGCTTTCTTT. Translation gives CASSLAGGTNTEAFF.

The chain recombines TRBV19 with TRBJ2-5; 11 nucleotides match TRBD2. With V trimmed by 5 bases and J by 4 bases, 6 bases remained unmatched. Germline CDR1 is LNHDA and CDR2 is SQIVND (reference sequence). The CDR3 sequence is 15 residues long. The CDR3 spells CASSFIAGGGETQYF. The DNA of the CDR3 is TGTGCCAGTAGTTTTATAGCGGGGGGGGGAGAGACCCAGTACTTC. The variable domain in full, completed from reference TRBV19 and TRBJ2-5, reads DGGITQSPKYLFRKEGQNVTLSCEQNLNHDAMYWYRQDPGQGLRLIYYSQIVNDFQKGDIAEGYSVSREKKESFPLTVTSAQKNPTAFYLCASSFIAGGGETQYFGPGTRLLVL.

The chain combines TRBV28 with TRBJ2-1, with a possible D match to TRBD1 (5 bases). Trimming left V 3 bases short and J 0 bases short, with 9 bases between. The CDR3 covers 15 residues. The germline gives CDR1 MDHEN, CDR2 SYDVKM. The CDR3 coding sequence is TGTGCCAGCAGTTTCTCCAGGGACTCCTACAATGAGCAGTTCTTC. Its translation: CASSFSRDSYNEQFF. Complete variable domain (other parts from reference TRBV28 and TRBJ2-1): DVKVTQSSRYLVKRTGEKVFLECVQDMDHENMFWYRQDPGLGLRLIYFSYDVKMKEKGDIPEGYSVSREKKERFSLILESASTNQTSMYLCASSFSRDSYNEQFFGPGTRLTVL.

This chain uses TRBV28 with TRBJ1-5; TRBD1 might be the D (5 bases). Trimming shortened V by 5 bases and J by 3 bases, and 8 bases separated the two germline ends. Germline-derived CDR1 and CDR2 are MDHEN and SYDVKM. CDR3 length equals 13 residues. The CDR3 DNA sequence: TGTGCCAGCAGTGGGGGGTACAATCAGCCCCAGCATTTT. This codes for CASSGGYNQPQHF. Full variable domain (missing parts from reference TRBV28 and TRBJ1-5): DVKVTQSSRYLVKRTGEKVFLECVQDMDHENMFWYRQDPGLGLRLIYFSYDVKMKEKGDIPEGYSVSREKKERFSLILESASTNQTSMYLCASSGGYNQPQHFGDGTRLSIL.